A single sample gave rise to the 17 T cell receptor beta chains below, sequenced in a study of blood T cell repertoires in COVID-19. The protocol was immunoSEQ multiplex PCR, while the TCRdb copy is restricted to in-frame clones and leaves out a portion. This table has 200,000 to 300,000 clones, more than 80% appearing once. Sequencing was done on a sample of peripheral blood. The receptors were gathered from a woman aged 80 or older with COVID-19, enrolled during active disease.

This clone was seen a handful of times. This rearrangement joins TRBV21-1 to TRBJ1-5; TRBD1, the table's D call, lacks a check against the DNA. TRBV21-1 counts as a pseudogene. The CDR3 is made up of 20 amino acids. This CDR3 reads CASSKETYPRQTDSNQPQHF. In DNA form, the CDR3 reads TGTGCCAGCAGCAAAGAGACATATCCCCGACAGACCGATAGCAATCAGCCCCAGCATTTT.

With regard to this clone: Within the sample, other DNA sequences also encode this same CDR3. As DNA, the CDR3 is TGTGCCAGCAGCGTAGACCGGGACACTGAAGCTTTCTTT. As protein: CASSVDRDTEAFF. This chain joins TRBV9 and TRBJ1-1; no firm D call. The CDR3 sequence is 13 residues long. CDR1 is SGDLS, CDR2 YYNGEE, per germline. V lost 0 bases to trimming and J lost 3 bases, with 6 bases between them.

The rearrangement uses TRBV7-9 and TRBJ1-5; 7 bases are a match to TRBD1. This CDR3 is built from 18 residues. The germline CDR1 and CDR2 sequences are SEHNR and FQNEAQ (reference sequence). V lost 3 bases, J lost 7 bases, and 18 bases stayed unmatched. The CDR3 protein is CASSLGAIVGTDIQPQHF. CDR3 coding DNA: TGTGCCAGCAGCTTGGGGGCGATCGTTGGGACAGATATACAGCCCCAGCATTTT.

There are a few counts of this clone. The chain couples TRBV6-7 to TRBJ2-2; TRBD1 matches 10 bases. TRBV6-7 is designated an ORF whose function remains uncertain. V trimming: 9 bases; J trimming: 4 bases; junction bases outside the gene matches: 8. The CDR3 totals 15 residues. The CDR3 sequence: CARTPGQGRTGELFF. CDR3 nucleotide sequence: TGTGCCAGGACGCCGGGACAGGGGCGCACCGGGGAGCTGTTTTTT.

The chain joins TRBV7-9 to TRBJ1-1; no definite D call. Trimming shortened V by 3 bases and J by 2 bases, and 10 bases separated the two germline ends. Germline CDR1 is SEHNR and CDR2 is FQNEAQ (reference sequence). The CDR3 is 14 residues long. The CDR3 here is CASSFGQVNTEAFF. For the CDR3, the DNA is TGTGCCAGCAGCTTTGGTCAGGTTAACACTGAAGCTTTCTTT.

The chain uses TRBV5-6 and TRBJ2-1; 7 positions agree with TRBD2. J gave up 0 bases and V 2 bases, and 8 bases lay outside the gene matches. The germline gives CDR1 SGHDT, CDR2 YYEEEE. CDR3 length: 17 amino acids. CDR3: CASSFTRDYPSYNEQFF. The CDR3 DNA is TGTGCCAGCAGCTTTACTCGGGACTATCCCTCCTACAATGAGCAGTTCTTC.

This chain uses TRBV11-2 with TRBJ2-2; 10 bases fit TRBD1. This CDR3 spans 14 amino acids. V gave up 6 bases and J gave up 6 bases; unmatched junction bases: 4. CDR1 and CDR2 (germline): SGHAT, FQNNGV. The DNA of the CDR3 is TGTGCCAGCAGATCCGGGACAGGGGCCGGGGAGCTGTTTTTT. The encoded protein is CASRSGTGAGELFF.

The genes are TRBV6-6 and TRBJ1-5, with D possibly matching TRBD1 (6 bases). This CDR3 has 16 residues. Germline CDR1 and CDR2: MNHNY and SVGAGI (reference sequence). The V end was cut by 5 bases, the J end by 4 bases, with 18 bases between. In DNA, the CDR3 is TGTGCCAGCAGTGCAAGAGCCGGGACATCGAATCAGCCCCAGCATTTT. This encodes CASSARAGTSNQPQHF.

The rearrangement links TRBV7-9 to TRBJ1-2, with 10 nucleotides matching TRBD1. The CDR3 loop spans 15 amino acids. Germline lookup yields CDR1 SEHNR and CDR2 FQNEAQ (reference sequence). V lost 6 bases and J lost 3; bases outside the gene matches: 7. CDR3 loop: CASRLDRGQDYGYTF. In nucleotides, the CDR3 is TGTGCCAGCAGACTTGACAGGGGGCAAGACTATGGCTACACCTTC.

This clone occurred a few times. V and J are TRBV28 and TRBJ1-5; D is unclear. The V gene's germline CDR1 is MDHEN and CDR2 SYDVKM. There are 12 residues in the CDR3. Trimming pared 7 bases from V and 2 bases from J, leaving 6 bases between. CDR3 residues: CASNLGNQPQHF. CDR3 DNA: TGTGCCAGCAACTTAGGCAATCAGCCCCAGCATTTT.

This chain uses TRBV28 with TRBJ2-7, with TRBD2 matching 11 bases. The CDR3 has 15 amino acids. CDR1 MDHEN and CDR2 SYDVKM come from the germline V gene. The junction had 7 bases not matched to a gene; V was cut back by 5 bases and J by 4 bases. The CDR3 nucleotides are TGTGCCAGCAGTAAAAGACTAGCGGGGTTATACGAGCAGTACTTC. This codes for CASSKRLAGLYEQYF.

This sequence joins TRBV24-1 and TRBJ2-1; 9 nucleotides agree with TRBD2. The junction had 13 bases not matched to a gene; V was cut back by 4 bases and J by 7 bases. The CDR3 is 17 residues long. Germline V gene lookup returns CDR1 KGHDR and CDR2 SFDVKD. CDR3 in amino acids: CATSDPATGTSKNEQFF. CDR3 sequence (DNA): TGTGCCACCAGTGACCCTGCAACCGGGACTAGCAAGAATGAGCAGTTCTTC.

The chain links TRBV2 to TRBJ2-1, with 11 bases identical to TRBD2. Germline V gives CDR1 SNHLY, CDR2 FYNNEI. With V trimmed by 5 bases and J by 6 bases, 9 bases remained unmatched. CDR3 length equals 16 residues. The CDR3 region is CASSLRTSGLGNEQFF. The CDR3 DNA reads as TGTGCCAGCAGTCTAAGGACTAGCGGGTTAGGCAATGAGCAGTTCTTC.

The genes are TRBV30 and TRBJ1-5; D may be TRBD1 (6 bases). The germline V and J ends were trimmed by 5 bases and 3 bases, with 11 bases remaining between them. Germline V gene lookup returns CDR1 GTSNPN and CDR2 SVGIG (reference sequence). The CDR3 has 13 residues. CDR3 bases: TGTGCCTGGCAAGGGGGATACAATCAGCCCCAGCATTTT. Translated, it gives CAWQGGYNQPQHF.

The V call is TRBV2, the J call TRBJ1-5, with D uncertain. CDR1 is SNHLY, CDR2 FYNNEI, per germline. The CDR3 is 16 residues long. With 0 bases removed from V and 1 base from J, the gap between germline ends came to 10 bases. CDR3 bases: TGTGCCAGCAGTGAAGCGGCGACACCGAGCAATCAGCCCCAGCATTTT. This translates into CASSEAATPSNQPQHF.

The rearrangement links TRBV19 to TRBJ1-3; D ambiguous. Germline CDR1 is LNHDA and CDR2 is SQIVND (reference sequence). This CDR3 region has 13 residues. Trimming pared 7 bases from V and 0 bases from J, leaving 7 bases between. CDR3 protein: CASTPSSGNTIYF. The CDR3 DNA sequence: TGTGCCAGTACCCCCAGCTCTGGAAACACCATATATTTT.

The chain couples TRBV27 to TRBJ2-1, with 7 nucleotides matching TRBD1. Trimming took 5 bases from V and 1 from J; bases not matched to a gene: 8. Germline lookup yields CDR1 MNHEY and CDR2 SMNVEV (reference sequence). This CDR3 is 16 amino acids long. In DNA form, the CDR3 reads TGTGCCAGCAGTCCTACGCCGACAGGGTCCTACAATGAGCAGTTCTTC. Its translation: CASSPTPTGSYNEQFF.